This TCR beta chain was documented in a study of blood T cell repertoires in COVID-19. In the original processing: Nucleated cell counts were estimated from reference gene primer amplification. The data were produced by immunoSEQ multiplex PCR, yet TCRdb's version contains in-frame clones alone and is incomplete. V and J calls and clone size come straight from that table; D and trimming were deduced from the DNA. The sample lists 230,000 or so clones, more than 80% occurring once. CDR3 length: 12 residues. Germline V lookup: CDR1 SGHAT, CDR2 FQNNGV. With V trimmed by 10 bases and J by 7 bases, 7 bases remained unmatched.

Sequenced input: PBMCs or T cells enriched from blood (not recorded which). The TCR was taken from a woman aged 40 to 50 with acute COVID-19. J is TRBJ2-1 and V is TRBV11-2; 7 nucleotides match TRBD1. CDR3 DNA: TGTGCCATCCAGGGGGACGCTAATGAGCAGTTCTTC. It yields the protein CAIQGDANEQFF. Using reference TRBV11-2 and TRBJ2-1 for the parts outside the CDR3, the full variable domain is EAGVAQSPRYKIIEKRQSVAFWCNPISGHATLYWYQQILGQGPKLLIQFQNNGVVDDSQLPKDRFSAERLKGVDSTLKIQPAKLEDSAVYLCAIQGDANEQFFGPGTRLTVL.